One sample yielded the 19 T cell receptor beta chains listed below, sequenced in a study of CD8+ T cells in alopecia areata. As the sequencing template, cDNA was produced by extracting RNA and reverse transcribing it. Sequenced by immunoSEQ multiplex PCR; TCRdb stores in-frame clones only, minus some. The sample shows under 150,000 clones, 82% of them seen only once. Specified treatment: oral pan-JAK inhibitor, 5-10 mg twice daily. The source was CD8+ T cells sorted from blood, collected at week 4, from a patient treated with tofacitinib. These receptors were collected from a human donor with alopecia areata.

The chain carries TRBV7-8 and TRBJ1-1, with D possibly TRBD1 on 5 matching bases. Trimming cost V 5 bases and J 2 bases, with 15 bases left between them. The CDR3 runs to 15 residues. Germline V lookup: CDR1 SGHVS, CDR2 FQNEAQ. The DNA for the CDR3 is TGTGCCAGCAGCCCGGACAATCTAGAAAACACTGAAGCTTTCTTT. It translates to CASSPDNLENTEAFF.

The chain uses TRBV29-1 and TRBJ1-2; the D is unclear. Trimming cost V 0 bases and J 0 bases, with 5 bases left between them. Germline values: CDR1 SQVTM, CDR2 ANQGSEA. The CDR3 consists of 13 residues. DNA for the CDR3: TGCAGCGTTGAAGAGGGTACTAACTATGGCTACACCTTC. It codes for CSVEEGTNYGYTF. The entire variable domain, with the rest obtained from reference TRBV29-1 and TRBJ1-2, is as follows: SAVISQKPSRDICQRGTSLTIQCQVDSQVTMMFWYRQQPGQSLTLIATANQGSEATYESGFVIDKFPISRPNLTFSTLTVSNMSPEDSSIYLCSVEEGTNYGYTFGSGTRLTVV.

The CDR3 DNA is TGTGCCAGCAGCTTATTTAGAGGGGATACGCAGTATTTT. Translating gives CASSLFRGDTQYF. The rearrangement links TRBV7-8 to TRBJ2-3; D might be TRBD2 (5 bases). Trimming removed 2 bases from V and 6 bases from J, with 9 bases in between. This CDR3 spans 13 amino acids. Germline V gene lookup returns CDR1 SGHVS and CDR2 FQNEAQ.

The chain has TRBV5-6 and TRBJ1-3; 10 nucleotides align to TRBD1. Germline assignment: CDR1 SGHDT and CDR2 YYEEEE. This CDR3 has 13 residues. Unmatched junction bases numbered 2, after V lost 4 bases and J lost 7 bases. CDR3 bases: TGTGCCAGCAGCCTGGGACAGGGGAACACCATATATTTT. The encoded protein is CASSLGQGNTIYF. Complete variable domain (other parts from reference TRBV5-6 and TRBJ1-3): DAGVTQSPTHLIKTRGQQVTLRCSPKSGHDTVSWYQQALGQGPQFIFQYYEEEERQRGNFPDRFSGHQFPNYSSELNVNALLLGDSALYLCASSLGQGNTIYFGEGSWLTVV.

The rearrangement joins TRBV7-9 to TRBJ2-7; 7 bases match TRBD1. The CDR3 runs 12 residues. From germline, CDR1 is SEHNR and CDR2 FQNEAQ (reference sequence). Unmatched junction bases numbered 6, after V lost 11 bases and J lost 2 bases. DNA for the CDR3: TGTGCCGCAGGGGGTTCTACCTACGAGCAGTACTTC. Amino acid sequence: CAAGGSTYEQYF. Full variable domain (outside the CDR3, taken from reference TRBV7-9 and TRBJ2-7): DTGVSQNPRHKITKRGQNVTFRCDPISEHNRLYWYRQTLGQGPEFLTYFQNEAQLEKSRLLSDRFSAERPKGSFSTLEIQRTEQGDSAMYLCAAGGSTYEQYFGPGTRLTVT.

This clone occurred a few times. The chain carries TRBV6-4 and TRBJ2-7; 9 bases line up with TRBD1. The CDR3 runs 16 residues. Germline V lookup: CDR1 MRHNA, CDR2 SNTAGT. Unmatched junction bases numbered 5, after V lost 1 base and J lost 1 base. The CDR3 protein is CASSDYRGTGSYEQYF. The CDR3 DNA sequence: TGTGCCAGCAGTGACTACCGCGGGACAGGGTCCTACGAGCAGTACTTC.

The rearrangement joins TRBV4-3 to TRBJ1-2; D ambiguous. This CDR3 has 16 residues. Looked up from germline, CDR1 is LGHNA and CDR2 is YSLEER. V shed 3 bases and J shed 1 base, with 15 bases lying between them. CDR3 bases: TGCGCCAGCAGCCAGGGCCTCGAGGGATATAACTATGGCTACACCTTC. Amino acid sequence: CASSQGLEGYNYGYTF.

V gene TRBV7-9 combines with J gene TRBJ2-3, with D unclear. Trimming took 3 bases from V and 0 from J, leaving 10 bases between them. CDR1 and CDR2 from the germline V gene are SEHNR and FQNEAQ (reference sequence). CDR3 length equals 15 residues. The chain's CDR3 is CASSLESPSTDTQYF. For the CDR3, the DNA is TGTGCCAGCAGCTTGGAGAGCCCCAGCACAGATACGCAGTATTTT.

This chain uses TRBV25-1 with TRBJ1-5; D unresolved. Germline CDR1 and CDR2: MGHDK and SYGVNS. The CDR3 loop spans 13 amino acids. Trimming took 4 bases from V and 3 from J, leaving 7 bases between them. In DNA, the CDR3 is TGTGCCAGCAGTGCACAGAACAATCAGCCCCAGCATTTT. This encodes CASSAQNNQPQHF.

The chain employs TRBV27 and TRBJ2-7; the match to TRBD1 covers 7 bases. Germline V gives CDR1 MNHEY, CDR2 SMNVEV (reference sequence). V trimming: 5 bases; J trimming: 1 base; junction bases outside the gene matches: 11. The CDR3 extends over 16 amino acids. The CDR3 is CASSPQPSGGSYEQYF. CDR3 DNA: TGTGCCAGCAGTCCTCAACCTTCAGGGGGTTCCTACGAGCAGTACTTC.

V is TRBV7-2 and J is TRBJ2-5, with 7 positions matching TRBD1. Trimming at V came to 5 bases and at J to 1 base, leaving 7 bases not matched to a gene. Germline V CDR1 and CDR2: SGHTA, FQGNSA. The CDR3 is 15 amino acids. The CDR3 region is CASSPQGQPQETQYF. Here the CDR3 DNA reads TGTGCCAGCAGCCCACAGGGGCAGCCCCAAGAGACCCAGTACTTC.

The rearrangement links TRBV2 to TRBJ2-7; 7 bases line up with TRBD1. This CDR3 spans 14 amino acids. The germline gives CDR1 SNHLY, CDR2 FYNNEI. The V gene end was trimmed by 5 bases and the J gene end by 6 bases; junction bases not matched to a gene: 10. CDR3 bases: TGTGCCAGCAGTCTCAAACCTCCAGGGGGCGAGCAGTACTTC. It yields the protein CASSLKPPGGEQYF.

The chain combines TRBV7-9 with TRBJ2-5; the match to TRBD1 covers 7 bases. With V trimmed by 4 bases and J by 2 bases, 4 bases remained unmatched. CDR1 SEHNR and CDR2 FQNEAQ come from the germline V gene (reference sequence). The CDR3 runs 14 residues. In DNA form, the CDR3 reads TGTGCCAGCAGCTCCAGACAGGGACAAGAGACCCAGTACTTC. Its translation: CASSSRQGQETQYF.

CDR3 nucleotides: TGTGCCACCAGCAGAGATGCCCCTGGGTTGTACGAGCAGTACTTC. It specifies CATSRDAPGLYEQYF. V gene TRBV15 combines with J gene TRBJ2-7; D gene unclear. Germline values: CDR1 LNHNV, CDR2 YYDKDF (reference sequence). CDR3 size: 15 residues. Trimming left V 0 bases short and J 4 bases short, with 13 bases between.

Comments on this clone: The same CDR3 is also encoded by other DNA sequences in this sample. The chain joins TRBV15 to TRBJ1-1; D remains unclear. Germline assignment: CDR1 LNHNV and CDR2 YYDKDF (reference sequence). Trimming removed 0 bases from V and 2 bases from J, with 4 bases in between. CDR3 length: 13 amino acids. The CDR3 sequence is CATSRDSNTEAFF. The CDR3, as DNA: TGTGCCACCAGCAGAGATTCAAACACTGAAGCTTTCTTT.

The chain recombines TRBV5-6 with TRBJ2-7, with D possibly TRBD2 on 5 matching bases. From germline, CDR1 is SGHDT and CDR2 YYEEEE. The CDR3 has 12 residues. V was clipped by 5 bases and J by 5 bases, with 11 bases between them. CDR3 nucleotide sequence: TGTGCCAGCAGTGACGGAGGCGACGAGCAGTACTTC. Protein product: CASSDGGDEQYF.

V usage is TRBV29-1 and J usage is TRBJ2-2; TRBD1 is a possible D gene (6 bases). Germline V gene sequence: CDR1 SQVTM, CDR2 ANQGSEA. V dropped 5 bases and J dropped 13 bases, with 17 bases sitting between them. CDR3 length equals 12 residues. The CDR3 sequence is CSVLQGPKGLFF. The CDR3 DNA follows: TGCAGCGTTTTGCAGGGGCCGAAGGGGCTGTTTTTT.

This clone was observed once. The chain employs TRBV4-3 and TRBJ2-7; D is possibly TRBD2 (6 bases). This CDR3 spans 15 amino acids. Trimming took off 0 bases at V and 4 bases at J, with 13 bases between the two ends. Per the germline V gene, CDR1 is LGHNA and CDR2 is YSLEER. The CDR3 DNA follows: TGCGCCAGCAGCCAAGAGCGGGGCGCGCCATACGAGCAGTACTTC. Amino acid sequence: CASSQERGAPYEQYF.

The chain joins TRBV4-3 to TRBJ2-7; tentatively, D is TRBD1 or TRBD2 (5 bases each). Trimming took 3 bases from V and 3 from J, leaving 12 bases between them. The CDR3 totals 14 residues. CDR1 is LGHNA, CDR2 YSLEER, per germline. CDR3: CASSHARGNYEQYF. DNA for the CDR3: TGCGCCAGCAGCCACGCGAGGGGTAACTACGAGCAGTACTTC.